The rows below give T cell receptor beta chains drawn from one sample of a study of T cell changes during pregnancy in multiple sclerosis. The method was immunoSEQ multiplex PCR; TCRdb's version includes in-frame clones alone and lacks a portion of them. The sample contains roughly 83,000 clones, approximately 91% of which appear only once. The specimen comprised PBMCs, sampled in the first trimester of pregnancy. These receptors all come from a female donor in good health, serving as a control in a pregnancy study. Some clones in this sample may be carry-over from other donors' samples. Each CDR3 is given with its conserved first and last residue. The D gene is left open where the match is weak. Rows may omit the clone size; those that give it use once, few, many or a size class.

v_call: TRBV6-5
j_call: TRBJ1-2
clone_size: NA
cdr3_length: 14
d_call: NA
cdr3_aa: CASSYSGGGIGYTF
cdr3_nt: TGTGCCAGCAGTTACTCCGGGGGGGGTATTGGCTACACCTTC

v_call: TRBV2
j_call: TRBJ1-5
clone_size: few
cdr3_length: 11
d_call: NA
cdr3_aa: CASSETGPQHF
cdr3_nt: TGTGCCAGCAGTGAAACAGGCCCCCAGCATTTT

v_call: TRBV5-8
j_call: TRBJ2-7
clone_size: NA
cdr3_length: 14
d_call: TRBD2
cdr3_aa: CASSWGTSGYEQYF
cdr3_nt: TGTGCCAGCAGCTGGGGGACTAGCGGCTACGAGCAGTACTTC

v_call: TRBV7-9
j_call: TRBJ2-1
clone_size: NA
cdr3_length: 17
d_call: TRBD1
cdr3_aa: CASRHPGQGPSYNEQFF
cdr3_nt: TGTGCCAGCAGACACCCGGGACAGGGGCCTTCTTACAATGAGCAGTTCTTC

v_call: TRBV7-8
j_call: TRBJ1-2
clone_size: once
cdr3_length: 12
d_call: TRBD1
cdr3_aa: CASSSYRGGYTF
cdr3_nt: TGTGCCAGCAGCTCCTACAGGGGTGGCTACACCTTC

v_call: TRBV4-1
j_call: TRBJ1-1
clone_size: NA
cdr3_length: 14
d_call: TRBD1
cdr3_aa: CASSQDYRGNEAFF
cdr3_nt: TGCGCCAGCAGCCAAGATTACAGGGGGAATGAAGCTTTCTTT

v_call: TRBV9
j_call: TRBJ2-3
clone_size: NA
cdr3_length: 14
d_call: NA
cdr3_aa: CASSVASSTDTQYF
cdr3_nt: TGTGCCAGCAGCGTGGCTTCTAGCACAGATACGCAGTATTTT

v_call: TRBV30
j_call: TRBJ2-7
clone_size: NA
cdr3_length: 13
d_call: NA
cdr3_aa: CAWSVRGLYEQYF
cdr3_nt: TGTGCCTGGAGTGTACGAGGCCTCTACGAGCAGTACTTC

v_call: TRBV5-1
j_call: TRBJ2-7
clone_size: few
cdr3_length: 14
d_call: NA
cdr3_aa: CASSFRESIYEQYF
cdr3_nt: TGCGCCAGCAGCTTCCGGGAAAGTATTTACGAGCAGTACTTC

v_call: TRBV6-5
j_call: TRBJ2-1
clone_size: few
cdr3_length: 15
d_call: NA
cdr3_aa: CASSYRQGTYNEQFF
cdr3_nt: TGTGCCAGCAGTTACAGGCAGGGGACCTACAATGAGCAGTTCTTC

v_call: TRBV7-9
j_call: TRBJ2-3
clone_size: NA
cdr3_length: 17
d_call: NA
cdr3_aa: CASSLDLTRVATDTQYF
cdr3_nt: TGTGCCAGCAGCTTAGACTTGACTCGAGTGGCCACAGATACGCAGTATTTT

v_call: TRBV6-4
j_call: TRBJ1-2
clone_size: few
cdr3_length: 15
d_call: TRBD1
cdr3_aa: CASRARDRDGYGYTF
cdr3_nt: TGTGCCAGCAGGGCCCGGGACAGGGACGGCTATGGCTACACCTTC

v_call: TRBV5-1
j_call: TRBJ2-7
clone_size: NA
cdr3_length: 13
d_call: NA
cdr3_aa: CASSAGDSYEQYF
cdr3_nt: TGCGCCAGCAGCGCCGGAGACTCCTACGAGCAGTACTTC

v_call: TRBV9
j_call: TRBJ1-4
clone_size: NA
cdr3_length: 15
d_call: NA
cdr3_aa: CASSVEGRVNEKLFF
cdr3_nt: TGTGCCAGCAGCGTAGAGGGGAGGGTAAATGAAAAACTGTTTTTT

v_call: TRBV5-4
j_call: TRBJ2-3
clone_size: NA
cdr3_length: 15
d_call: TRBD2
cdr3_aa: CASSLPSGGTDTQYF
cdr3_nt: TGTGCCAGCAGCTTACCTAGCGGGGGCACAGATACGCAGTATTTT

v_call: TRBV2
j_call: TRBJ2-1
clone_size: once
cdr3_length: 13
d_call: TRBD2
cdr3_aa: CASNWRGASEQFF
cdr3_nt: TGTGCCAGCAACTGGCGGGGGGCTTCGGAGCAGTTCTTC